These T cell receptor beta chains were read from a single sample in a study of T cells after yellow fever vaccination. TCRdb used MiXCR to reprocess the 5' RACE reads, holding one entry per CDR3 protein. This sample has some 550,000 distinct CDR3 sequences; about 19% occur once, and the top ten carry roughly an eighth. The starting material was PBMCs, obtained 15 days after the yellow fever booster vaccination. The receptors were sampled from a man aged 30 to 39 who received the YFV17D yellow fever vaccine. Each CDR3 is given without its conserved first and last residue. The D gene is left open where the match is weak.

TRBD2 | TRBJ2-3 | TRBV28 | ASRPPAGTSGREGTDTQY
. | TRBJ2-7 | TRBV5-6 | ASSSTGRGTYEQY
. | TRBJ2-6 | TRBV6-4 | ASRSDSGANVLT
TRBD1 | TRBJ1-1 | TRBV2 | ASRGTGSTEAF
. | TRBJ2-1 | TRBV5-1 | ASSPPSEYYNEQF
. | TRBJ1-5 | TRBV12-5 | ASGSQPQH
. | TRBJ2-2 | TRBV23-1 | ASSQSRELF
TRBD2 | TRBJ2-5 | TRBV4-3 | ASSRGSGGGGETQY
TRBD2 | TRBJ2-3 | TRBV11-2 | ASSPKLGLAVGSTDTQY
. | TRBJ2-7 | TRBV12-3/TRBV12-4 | ASSLPGSTYEQY
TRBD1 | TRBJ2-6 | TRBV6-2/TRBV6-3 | ASSDRGTGANVLT
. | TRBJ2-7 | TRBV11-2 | ASSFPQLAAAEQY
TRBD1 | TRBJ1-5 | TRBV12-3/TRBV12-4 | ASSWDRPNQPQH
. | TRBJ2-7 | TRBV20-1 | SAPGLGLGYEQY
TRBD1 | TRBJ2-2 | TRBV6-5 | ASSYPPGTGRVGELF